The 5 T cell receptor beta chains reported below all come from one sample, sequenced in a study of blood T cell repertoires in COVID-19. The repertoire was sequenced with immunoSEQ multiplex PCR; TCRdb's copy has only in-frame clones and lacks some. The table shows about 480,000 clones, with about 87% occurring only once. The sequenced sample consisted of peripheral blood. The source is a woman in her 50s with COVID-19, enrolled during active disease.

The chain joins TRBV5-4 to TRBJ2-7; tentative D call: TRBD1 (6 bases). The CDR3 spans 14 residues. The V and J ends lost 4 bases and 3 bases respectively, with 14 bases between them. Germline loops: CDR1 SGHNT, CDR2 YYREEE (reference sequence). CDR3 sequence (DNA): TGTGCCAGCAGCGTTAGACAGGTTAACTACGAGCAGTACTTC. Translating it yields CASSVRQVNYEQYF.

The V and J genes are TRBV7-3 and TRBJ1-1; D may be TRBD1 (6 bases). The CDR3 has 13 residues. The germline CDR1 and CDR2 sequences are SGHTA and FQGTGA. Trimming took 5 bases from V and 1 from J, leaving 8 bases between them. CDR3 sequence (DNA): TGTGCCAGCAGCCCACAGGGGAACACTGAAGCTTTCTTT. The encoded protein is CASSPQGNTEAFF.

J is TRBJ2-4 and V is TRBV7-9; TRBD1 aligns across 7 bases. The CDR3 sequence is 16 residues long. The germline V gene has CDR1 SEHNR and CDR2 FQNEAQ (reference sequence). Trimming cost V 5 bases and J 0 bases; bases outside gene matches: 7. CDR3 residues: CASSDRAREAKNIQYF. The CDR3 region has the DNA TGTGCCAGCAGCGACAGGGCACGTGAAGCCAAAAACATTCAGTACTTC.

This clone came up a few times. V is TRBV6-5 and J is TRBJ1-2; 7 nucleotides line up with TRBD1. In germline, CDR1 is MNHEY, CDR2 SVGAGI. With 6 bases clipped from V and 4 bases from J, the junction kept 5 bases outside the gene matches. This CDR3 spans 13 amino acids. This CDR3 is CASRPQGSYGYTF. CDR3 nucleotides: TGTGCCAGCAGACCACAGGGGAGCTATGGCTACACCTTC.

J is TRBJ1-2 and V is TRBV7-9; 9 positions match TRBD1. From germline, CDR1 is SEHNR and CDR2 FQNEAQ (reference sequence). Losses at the gene ends were 0 bases for V and 7 bases for J; bases not matched to a gene: 6. CDR3 length: 15 amino acids. The CDR3: CASSLALTGGGGYTF. The DNA of the CDR3 is TGTGCCAGCAGCTTAGCACTCACAGGGGGCGGTGGCTACACCTTC. The complete variable domain, with remaining parts taken from reference TRBV7-9 and TRBJ1-2, reads DTGVSQNPRHKITKRGQNVTFRCDPISEHNRLYWYRQTLGQGPEFLTYFQNEAQLEKSRLLSDRFSAERPKGSFSTLEIQRTEQGDSAMYLCASSLALTGGGGYTFGSGTRLTVV.